This T cell receptor (beta chain) was documented in a study of T cells in Graves' hyperthyroidism and ophthalmopathy. From germline, CDR1 is ENHRY and CDR2 SYGVKD. This CDR3 is 16 amino acids long. Trimming shortened V by 0 bases and J by 5 bases, and 13 bases separated the two germline ends. The patients, who ranged from 18 to 65 in age, presented with newly diagnosed hyperthyroidism lasting under 2 months. Exclusion followed for patients with uncontrolled infection, other autoimmune disease, pregnancy or lactation. Used for diagnoses were clinical symptoms, serum thyroxine and TRAb, thyroid ultrasound and orbital computed tomography. This clonotype was recorded many times. It was RNA transcripts that yielded the amplified TCR beta CDR3 regions. HTBI primers were used for first-round RT-PCR of the TCR CDR3. TCRdb processed the multiplex PCR reads anew with MiXCR; each CDR3 protein has one entry. The table records more than 300,000 distinct CDR3 sequences, approximately 18% of them present only once.

Sequenced: blood. The chain is built from TRBV10-3 and TRBJ2-2, with D possibly called TRBD1 or TRBD2 (6 bases each). The receptor comes from a woman younger than 45 with Graves' hyperthyroidism that later progressed to Graves' ophthalmopathy. The CDR3 sequence: CAISESSGAGTGELFF. The CDR3 DNA reads TGTGCCATCAGTGAGTCGTCGGGGGCAGGGACCGGGGAGCTGTTTTTT.